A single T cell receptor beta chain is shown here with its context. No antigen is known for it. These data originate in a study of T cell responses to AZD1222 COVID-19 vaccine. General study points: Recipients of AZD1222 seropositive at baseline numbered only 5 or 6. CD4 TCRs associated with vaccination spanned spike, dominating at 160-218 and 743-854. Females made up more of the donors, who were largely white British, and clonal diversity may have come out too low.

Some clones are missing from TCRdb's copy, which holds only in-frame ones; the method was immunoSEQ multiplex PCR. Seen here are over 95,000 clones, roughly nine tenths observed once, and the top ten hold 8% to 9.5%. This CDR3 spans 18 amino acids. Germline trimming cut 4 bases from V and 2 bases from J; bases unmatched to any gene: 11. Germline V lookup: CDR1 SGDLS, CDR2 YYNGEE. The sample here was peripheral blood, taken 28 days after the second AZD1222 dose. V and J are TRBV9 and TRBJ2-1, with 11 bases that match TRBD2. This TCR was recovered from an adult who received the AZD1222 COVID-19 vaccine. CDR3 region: CASSFLPGTSGTYNEQFF. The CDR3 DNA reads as TGTGCCAGCAGCTTCCTCCCCGGGACTAGCGGAACCTACAATGAGCAGTTCTTC.